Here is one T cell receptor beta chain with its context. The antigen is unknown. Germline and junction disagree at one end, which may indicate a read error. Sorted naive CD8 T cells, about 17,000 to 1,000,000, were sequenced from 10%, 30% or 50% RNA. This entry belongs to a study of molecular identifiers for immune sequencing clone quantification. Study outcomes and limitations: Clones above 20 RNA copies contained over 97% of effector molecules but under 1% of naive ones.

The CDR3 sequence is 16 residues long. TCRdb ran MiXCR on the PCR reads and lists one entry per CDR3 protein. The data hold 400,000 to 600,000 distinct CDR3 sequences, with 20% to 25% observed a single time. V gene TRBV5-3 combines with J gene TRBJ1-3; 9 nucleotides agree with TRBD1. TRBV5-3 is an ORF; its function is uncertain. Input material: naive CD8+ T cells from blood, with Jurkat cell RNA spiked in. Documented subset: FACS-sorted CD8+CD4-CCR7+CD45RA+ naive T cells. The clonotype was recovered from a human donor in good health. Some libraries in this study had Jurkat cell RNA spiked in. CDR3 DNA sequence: TGTGCCAGCAGCTTGGCACAGGGGGCGGCTGGAAACACCATATATTTT. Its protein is CASSLAQGAAGNTIYF.